A selection of T cell receptor beta chains follows, all from one sample in a study of blood T cell repertoires in COVID-19. The assay was immunoSEQ multiplex PCR, and TCRdb's table has in-frame clones only and misses some. The data show under 130,000 clones, around 86% seen once. Sequenced: peripheral blood. These TCRs come from a man older than 75 with acute or convalescent COVID-19. Each CDR3 is given with its conserved first and last residue. The order of the fields is J gene, clone size, V gene, D gene, CDR3 DNA, CDR3 protein. The D gene is left open where the match is weak. Size values are once, few and many counts, or a class for expanded clones, and some rows have none.

TRBJ2-3 . TRBV28 . TGTGCCAGCGGCCATACGCAGTATTTT CASGHTQYF
TRBJ2-7 few TRBV23-1 TRBD2 TGCGCCAGCAGTCACTGCGGCGGGAGCTCCTACGAGCAGTACTTC CASSHCGGSSYEQYF
TRBJ1-1 . TRBV5-1 . TGCGCCAGCAGCTTGGCCCGCAGGGAAGCAAATGAAGCTTTCTTT CASSLARREANEAFF
TRBJ2-7 . TRBV11-3 . TGTGCCAGCAGCTTAGGAGGACAGTTGGAGCAGTACTTC CASSLGGQLEQYF
TRBJ1-1 few TRBV5-6 TRBD1 TGTGCCAGCAGCTTCGGACAGGGGATCGCTGAAGCTTTCTTT CASSFGQGIAEAFF
TRBJ2-7 . TRBV18 TRBD1 TGTGCCAGCTCACCCCTGGACAGGGGATCTGAGCAGTACTTC CASSPLDRGSEQYF
TRBJ2-5 . TRBV5-1 TRBD2 TGCGCCAGCAGCTTGGATCCTAGCGGGATACAAGAGACCCAGTACTTC CASSLDPSGIQETQYF
TRBJ1-6 . TRBV30 . TGTGCCTCTCGGTTCAGGGGAACACCAAATTCACCCCTCCACTTT CASRFRGTPNSPLHF
TRBJ1-1 many TRBV7-9 . TGTGCCAGCAGCTTAAATACGGTTGGGCGCACTGAAGCTTTCTTT CASSLNTVGRTEAFF
TRBJ2-5 few TRBV12-5 . TGTGCTAGTGGTCCAGGGTTCGCCCCCGAAGAGACCCAGTACTTC CASGPGFAPEETQYF
TRBJ2-1 . TRBV28 TRBD2 TGTGCCAGCAGTCCCTTTAGCGGGAGTACCACTGAGCAGTTCTTC CASSPFSGSTTEQFF
TRBJ2-2 few TRBV7-3 . TGTGCCAGCAGCTTATCTGGCACCACCGGGGAGCTGTTTTTT CASSLSGTTGELFF
TRBJ2-1 . TRBV7-3 TRBD2 TGTGCCAGCAGCCGCGCTAGCGGGGGAAATGAGCAGTTCTTC CASSRASGGNEQFF
TRBJ1-6 . TRBV6-2/TRBV6-3 . TGTGCCAGCAGCATACGACAGTCTAACTCACCCCTCCACTTT CASSIRQSNSPLHF
TRBJ2-7 . TRBV11-1 TRBD1 TGTGCCAGCAGCTCGGGACAGGGGGCCCACGAGCAGTACTTC CASSSGQGAHEQYF
TRBJ1-1 . TRBV28 TRBD1 TGTGCCAGCAGTATCGACAGGGGCCATGGGACTAGCGGAGCTTTCTTT CASSIDRGHGTSGAFF
TRBJ2-1 . TRBV5-1 TRBD2 TGCGCCAGCAGCTTGGTTCTAGCGGCGAATGAGCAGTTCTTC CASSLVLAANEQFF
TRBJ2-1 . TRBV7-2 TRBD2 TGTGCCAGCAGCTTAGAAGCGGGGGTTTCCTACAATGAGCAGTTCTTC CASSLEAGVSYNEQFF
TRBJ2-7 . TRBV3-1/TRBV3-2 TRBD2 TGTGCCAGCAGCCGGACTAGCCGCGAGCAGTACTTC CASSRTSREQYF
TRBJ2-3 once TRBV11-3 . TGTGCCAGCAGCCAGAGGGCTAGCACAGATACGCAGTATTTT CASSQRASTDTQYF
TRBJ2-5 . TRBV9 . TGTGCCAGCAGCGCCCATTCCCGGGTTGGACAAGAGACCCAGTACTTC CASSAHSRVGQETQYF
TRBJ2-3 . TRBV7-3 TRBD2 TGTGCCAGCAGCTTCCCAGGTGGCGGGAGGGCCGGAGATACGCAGTATTTT CASSFPGGGRAGDTQYF
TRBJ2-3 . TRBV2 . TGTGCCAGCACCGGGCCCTCGCGAGGGGATACGCAGTATTTT CASTGPSRGDTQYF
TRBJ2-1 . TRBV28 TRBD2 TGTGCCAGCAGTGGAACTAGCGGGAGGGGAACCTTCTCCTACAATGAGCAGTTCTTC CASSGTSGRGTFSYNEQFF
TRBJ1-6 few TRBV7-2 . TGTGCCAGCAGCCTAGACAGAAATTCACCCCTCCACTTT CASSLDRNSPLHF
TRBJ1-5 . TRBV3-1/TRBV3-2 . TGTGCCAGCAGCCAGGGCCTGCGGGAGCCCCAGCATTTT CASSQGLREPQHF
TRBJ2-7 . TRBV7-2 . TGTGCCAGCAGCTCCGGCACAGGGTCCTACGAGCAGTACTTC CASSSGTGSYEQYF
TRBJ2-7 . TRBV5-1 TRBD1 TGCGCCAGCAGCTTGGCCCCCGGGACAGGGTACTACGAGCAGTACTTC CASSLAPGTGYYEQYF
TRBJ2-1 once TRBV6-5 TRBD1 TGTGCCAGCAGTATCACAGGGGGCAGCTACAATGAGCAGTTCTTC CASSITGGSYNEQFF
TRBJ1-2 . TRBV28 . TGTGGGGCCAGAGCTAACTATGGCTACACCTTC CGARANYGYTF
TRBJ2-5 few TRBV24-1 TRBD1 TGTGCCACCAGTGATTTGTATGGGACAGAAAAAGAGACCCAGTACTTC CATSDLYGTEKETQYF
TRBJ1-3 few TRBV14 . TGTGCCAGCAGCCTCGTTGGAAACACCATATATTTT CASSLVGNTIYF
TRBJ1-2 . TRBV18 . TGTGCCAGCTCACCCTCTTTCGAGCCAAACTATGGCTACACCTTC CASSPSFEPNYGYTF
TRBJ1-2 . TRBV29-1 TRBD1 TGCAGCGTTGGCGGAGGGGGCGACTATGGCTACACCTTC CSVGGGGDYGYTF
TRBJ2-2 . TRBV27 TRBD2 TGTGCCAGCAGTCTCGGACTAGCGGTCGACACCGGGGAGCTGTTTTTT CASSLGLAVDTGELFF
TRBJ1-2 . TRBV5-1 . TGCGCCAGCAGCTTGGCACAGGGCGGTAATCTCGGATATGGCTACACCTTC CASSLAQGGNLGYGYTF
TRBJ2-1 . TRBV29-1 TRBD2 TGCAGCGACAGAAGAACTAGCGGGAGGGCCAGTGAGCAGTTCTTC CSDRRTSGRASEQFF
TRBJ2-7 . TRBV29-1 . TGCAGCGTTGCCCGGGACGGGAGATACGAGCAGTACTTC CSVARDGRYEQYF
TRBJ1-2 . TRBV27 TRBD1 TGTGCCAGCAAGACCCTGGACAGGGGCATGAATGGCTACACCTTC CASKTLDRGMNGYTF
TRBJ1-1 . TRBV7-9 . TGTGCCAGCAGCTTAAACAGTGAAGCTTTCTTT CASSLNSEAFF
TRBJ2-5 . TRBV28 TRBD2 TGTGCCAGCAGTCTTCCTAGCGGATTATTGGGAGAGACCCAGTACTTC CASSLPSGLLGETQYF
TRBJ1-1 . TRBV19 . TGTGCCAGTAGTACCCTGGACAGAGTGAACACTGAAGCTTTCTTT CASSTLDRVNTEAFF
TRBJ1-2 few TRBV16 TRBD1 TGTGCCAGCAGCCAAAATCCACAGGGGTCAGAGGATGGCTACACCTTC CASSQNPQGSEDGYTF
TRBJ2-1 . TRBV10-3 TRBD1 TGTGCCATCAGTGAAGGGGGCCAGGGTGTAGAAAATGAGCAGTTCTTC CAISEGGQGVENEQFF
TRBJ2-5 . TRBV10-2 TRBD2 TGCGCCAGCAGTAGGTCTAGCGGGAGTGAAGAGACCCAGTACTTC CASSRSSGSEETQYF
TRBJ2-3 . TRBV6-1 TRBD2 TGTGCCAGCAGTGCCCAACTAGCGGGAGTCTCGGATACGCAGTATTTT CASSAQLAGVSDTQYF
TRBJ1-1 once TRBV28 . TGTGCCAGCAGTTTATATAATTGGAGGGCAGGACCTGAAGCTTTCTTT CASSLYNWRAGPEAFF
TRBJ1-2 . TRBV28 . TGTGCCAGCAGTTTATGGGCGGAAGGACAGAGCTATGGCTACACCTTC CASSLWAEGQSYGYTF
TRBJ1-1 . TRBV20-1 . TGTAGCCCTGATGACACTGAAGCTTTCTTT CSPDDTEAFF
TRBJ1-5 few TRBV5-8 . TGTGCCAGCAGCTTGAGATCCATAAACAGGCCAGGCCAGCCCCAGCATTTT CASSLRSINRPGQPQHF
TRBJ1-5 . TRBV5-1 . TGCGCCAGCAGCTTGGGGCAGGAAAGCAATCAGCCCCAGCATTTT CASSLGQESNQPQHF
TRBJ1-1 . TRBV7-9 TRBD1 TGTGCCAGCAGCTTAGGGGACAGGGCGAACACTGAAGCTTTCTTT CASSLGDRANTEAFF
TRBJ2-3 . TRBV5-1 TRBD2 TGCGCCAGCAGCTCCCACGGCGGGGGTGGGAGCCCAGATACGCAGTATTTT CASSSHGGGGSPDTQYF
TRBJ1-5 . TRBV30 TRBD1 TGTGCCTGGAGCGCCGGGACAGCTAGCAATCAGCCCCAGCATTTT CAWSAGTASNQPQHF
TRBJ2-6 once TRBV6-6 TRBD1 TGTGCCAGCAGTCGAACTGGGGCAGGGGGAGCCAACGTCCTGACTTTC CASSRTGAGGANVLTF
TRBJ1-1 . TRBV11-1 TRBD1 TGTGCCAGCAGCGTAGACAGGGGCGGCACTGAAGCTTTCTTT CASSVDRGGTEAFF
TRBJ2-2 . TRBV5-1 TRBD2 TGCGCCAGCAGCCCGCACCGGGACTATTCCACCGGGGAGCTGTTTTTT CASSPHRDYSTGELFF
TRBJ2-7 . TRBV18 TRBD1 TGTGCCAGCTCACCCGGGACAGGACTTGAGGGGTACGAGCAGTACTTC CASSPGTGLEGYEQYF
TRBJ2-3 . TRBV14 . TGTGCCAGCAGCCAAGGGAGGGCTTCGGACACAGATACGCAGTATTTT CASSQGRASDTDTQYF
TRBJ2-6 . TRBV28 TRBD2 TGTGCCAGCAGTTTAGGAGTAGCGGGGCCCTCTGGGGCCAACGTCCTGACTTTC CASSLGVAGPSGANVLTF